This T cell receptor (beta chain) was found in a study of blood T cell repertoires in COVID-19. In the study overall: In each case, the material was cDNA or gDNA derived from T cells, B-cell-depleted T cells, or PBMCs.

This clone was found once. Per the authors' pipeline: For nucleated cells, counts were estimated from reference gene primer amplification. Assay used: immunoSEQ multiplex PCR; TCRdb lists only in-frame clones, some missing. V, J and clone size derive from that table, while D and trimming were established from the DNA sequence. The data hold fewer than 200,000 clones, with roughly 82% observed a single time. Seattle's cohort entered during active infection and was followed longitudinally. The ends were cut back, 2 bases at V and 9 bases at J, with 17 bases in the middle. This CDR3 region has 15 residues. CDR1 KGHSH and CDR2 LQKENI come from the germline V gene.

Sequences were obtained from peripheral blood. This receptor was identified in a woman aged 60-70 years with COVID-19, enrolled during active disease. The rearrangement uses TRBV18 and TRBJ1-5; a weak D match, TRBD1 (5 bases). CDR3 nucleotide sequence: TGTGCCAGCTCACCAAATAAGGGGCTCCTGGGGCCCCAGCATTTT. Translating it yields CASSPNKGLLGPQHF. Full variable domain (rest looked up from reference TRBV18 and TRBJ1-5): NAGVMQNPRHLVRRRGQEARLRCSPMKGHSHVYWYRQLPEEGLKFMVYLQKENIIDESGMPKERFSAEFPKEGPSILRIQQVVRGDSAAYFCASSPNKGLLGPQHFGDGTRLSIL.